Shown below are 19 T cell receptor beta chains from a single sample sequenced in a study of cytomegalovirus exposure and HLA in healthy donors. This PCR relied on a set of 60 Vbeta primers and 13 Jbeta primers. The data were produced by immunoSEQ multiplex PCR, yet TCRdb's version contains in-frame clones alone and is incomplete. This table has approximately 120,000 clones, approximately 76% appearing once. What was sequenced was PBMCs. The receptors stem from a man between 35 and 55 years old in good health and CMV-seronegative.

This chain uses TRBV2 with TRBJ2-7; 7 positions match TRBD2. In germline, CDR1 is SNHLY, CDR2 FYNNEI. The CDR3 length is 16 residues. V was clipped by 3 bases and J by 4 bases; unmatched bases: 12. The CDR3 DNA sequence: TGTGCCAGCAGTGAGATCGGGAGGAGGGCTAAGTACGAGCAGTACTTC. Protein product: CASSEIGRRAKYEQYF.

DNA of the CDR3: TGTGCCAGCAGCCCCCTAGGGACTAGCACAGATACGCAGTATTTT. Translated, it gives CASSPLGTSTDTQYF. The V call is TRBV5-8, the J call TRBJ2-3; D is possibly TRBD2 (6 bases). The CDR3 has 15 amino acids. Germline V CDR1 and CDR2: SGHTS, YDEGEE. The V end was cut by 4 bases, the J end by 0 bases, with 12 bases between. The full variable domain, rest sourced from reference TRBV5-8 and TRBJ2-3, is EAGVTQSPTHLIKTRGQQATLRCSPISGHTSVYWYQQALGLGLQFLLWYDEGEERNRGNFPPRFSGRQFPNYSSELNVNALELEDSALYLCASSPLGTSTDTQYFGPGTRLTVL.

In this sample, this clone turned up once. The V and J genes are TRBV7-9 and TRBJ2-1, with D perhaps matching TRBD2 (5 bases). The length of the CDR3 is 16 residues. V was trimmed by 6 bases and J by 0 bases, leaving 15 bases between them. The germline CDR1 and CDR2 sequences are SEHNR and FQNEAQ (reference sequence). The CDR3 sequence: CASRPRGSSSYNEQFF. CDR3 nucleotide sequence: TGTGCCAGCAGACCTCGCGGGTCCAGCTCCTACAATGAGCAGTTCTTC.

The V call is TRBV5-6, the J call TRBJ2-5; unclear D gene. The germline V gene has CDR1 SGHDT and CDR2 YYEEEE. The CDR3 length is 12 residues. The V end lost 3 bases, the J end lost 5 bases, and 8 bases lay between the germline ends. The CDR3 here is CASSSRVETQYF. CDR3 in DNA: TGTGCCAGCAGCTCCCGGGTGGAGACCCAGTACTTC.

This chain connects TRBV5-1 to TRBJ1-1, with TRBD1 identical over 9 bases. Germline CDR1 is SGHRS and CDR2 is YFSETQ. Trimming cost V 2 bases and J 2 bases; bases outside gene matches: 4. CDR3 length: 15 amino acids. Written as DNA, the CDR3 is TGCGCCAGCAGCTTCACAGGGGGCTCTAACACTGAAGCTTTCTTT. It translates to CASSFTGGSNTEAFF. Variable domain in full (rest from reference TRBV5-1 and TRBJ1-1): KAGVTQTPRYLIKTRGQQVTLSCSPISGHRSVSWYQQTPGQGLQFLFEYFSETQRNKGNFPGRFSGRQFSNSRSEMNVSTLELGDSALYLCASSFTGGSNTEAFFGQGTRLTVV.

The CDR3 spells CASSLLDRGYEQYF. CDR3 DNA: TGCGCCAGCAGCTTGTTGGACAGGGGCTACGAGCAGTACTTC. The chain joins TRBV5-1 to TRBJ2-7, with 9 bases identical to TRBD1. Germline V gives CDR1 SGHRS, CDR2 YFSETQ. The ends lost 1 base at V and 3 bases at J; junction bases unmatched: 2. CDR3 length: 14 residues.

The genes are TRBV7-2 and TRBJ1-2; 8 bases fit TRBD1. V was clipped by 5 bases and J by 5 bases; unmatched bases: 4. Per germline, CDR1 SGHTA and CDR2 FQGNSA. The CDR3 extends over 13 amino acids. DNA for the CDR3: TGTGCCAGCAGCCCGGGACAGGAATATGGCTACACCTTC. As protein: CASSPGQEYGYTF.

The genes are TRBV4-1 and TRBJ1-5, with 7 positions matching TRBD1. Germline assignment: CDR1 MGHRA and CDR2 YSYEKL. This CDR3 has 15 amino acids. J was trimmed by 1 base and V by 3 bases; bases with no gene match: 3. CDR3 sequence (DNA): TGCGCCAGCAGCCACGCGACAGGGAGCAATCAGCCCCAGCATTTT. Its translation is CASSHATGSNQPQHF.

This clone was seen a handful of times. The chain is built from TRBV4-3 and TRBJ1-1; TRBD1 aligns across 7 bases. The germline V gene has CDR1 LGHNA and CDR2 YSLEER. Trimming at V came to 4 bases and at J to 0 bases, leaving 2 bases not matched to a gene. The CDR3 has 14 amino acids. The CDR3 protein is CASSPRGLNTEAFF. The CDR3, as DNA: TGCGCCAGCAGCCCCAGGGGGTTGAACACTGAAGCTTTCTTT.

V is TRBV27 and J is TRBJ2-7, with 16 positions matching TRBD2. Trimming at V came to 4 bases and at J to 1 base, leaving 4 bases not matched to a gene. Germline CDR1 and CDR2: MNHEY and SMNVEV (reference sequence). The CDR3 runs 17 residues. The CDR3 loop reads CASSSGLAGGPSYEQYF. The CDR3 nucleotides are TGTGCCAGCAGTTCGGGACTAGCGGGGGGGCCTTCCTACGAGCAGTACTTC.

This rearrangement joins TRBV5-6 to TRBJ2-7; possibly TRBD2 for D (6 bases). Germline V lookup: CDR1 SGHDT, CDR2 YYEEEE. The CDR3 length is 14 residues. Trimming shortened V by 6 bases and J by 2 bases, and 15 bases separated the two germline ends. The CDR3 DNA sequence: TGTGCCAGCACTAGGGGCGGAGGGCCCTACGAGCAGTACTTC. Residues: CASTRGGGPYEQYF.

This clone was picked up one time. The CDR3 sequence: CASSSGGRGNQPQHF. The DNA for the CDR3 is TGTGCCAGCAGCTCGGGGGGGCGCGGCAATCAGCCCCAGCATTTT. V usage is TRBV7-2 and J usage is TRBJ1-5, with D perhaps TRBD1 (6 bases). Germline V CDR1 and CDR2: SGHTA, FQGNSA. The V end lost 4 bases, the J end lost 2 bases, and 12 bases lay between the germline ends. The CDR3 covers 15 residues.

This chain links TRBV19 with TRBJ1-6; the match to TRBD1 covers 8 bases. Germline V gene lookup returns CDR1 LNHDA and CDR2 SQIVND (reference sequence). V was pared by 6 bases and J by 8 bases, with 6 bases of the junction left unmatched. This CDR3 has 14 amino acids. CDR3 loop: CASSGPRGHSPLHF. CDR3 sequence (DNA): TGTGCCAGTAGCGGTCCCAGGGGGCATTCACCCCTCCACTTT.

The chain joins TRBV13 to TRBJ2-3, with 9 bases lining up with TRBD2. Germline CDR1 is PRHDT and CDR2 is FYEKMQ (reference sequence). The CDR3 is 17 amino acids. Germline trimming cut 5 bases from V and 0 bases from J; bases unmatched to any gene: 9. Here the CDR3 reads CASSPMSSGGSTDTQYF. As DNA, the CDR3 is TGTGCCAGCAGCCCCATGAGTAGCGGGGGTAGCACAGATACGCAGTATTTT.

This clone was observed a single time. V gene TRBV11-2 combines with J gene TRBJ2-5; D is possibly TRBD1 (6 bases). The germline V and J ends were trimmed by 3 bases and 4 bases, with 9 bases remaining between them. This CDR3 has 13 residues. The germline V gene encodes CDR1 SGHAT and CDR2 FQNNGV. CDR3 protein: CASSLTGLETQYF. CDR3 DNA: TGTGCCAGCAGCTTGACAGGCCTAGAGACCCAGTACTTC. The variable domain in full, completed from reference TRBV11-2 and TRBJ2-5, reads EAGVAQSPRYKIIEKRQSVAFWCNPISGHATLYWYQQILGQGPKLLIQFQNNGVVDDSQLPKDRFSAERLKGVDSTLKIQPAKLEDSAVYLCASSLTGLETQYFGPGTRLLVL.

The V and J genes are TRBV7-9 and TRBJ1-2; tentatively, D is TRBD1 (5 bases). The CDR3 is made up of 14 amino acids. The germline V and J ends were trimmed by 3 bases and 4 bases, with 12 bases remaining between them. Germline CDR1 and CDR2: SEHNR and FQNEAQ (reference sequence). CDR3 residues: CASSFPGTTYGYTF. CDR3 sequence (DNA): TGTGCCAGCAGCTTTCCAGGGACTACCTATGGCTACACCTTC.

The V and J genes are TRBV5-4 and TRBJ2-7; maybe TRBD1 (7 bases). The CDR3 has 15 residues. Germline assignment: CDR1 SGHNT and CDR2 YYREEE (reference sequence). Trimming stripped 0 bases from V and 4 bases from J, with 14 bases between. This CDR3 is CASSLEQGRSYEQYF. The DNA of the CDR3 is TGTGCCAGCAGCTTGGAACAGGGGAGGTCGTACGAGCAGTACTTC.

The rearrangement joins TRBV19 to TRBJ2-7; D remains unclear. This CDR3 is 14 amino acids long. Germline CDR1 and CDR2: LNHDA and SQIVND (reference sequence). The V gene lost 1 base and the J gene lost 3 bases, with 10 bases spanning the gap. CDR3 nucleotides: TGTGCCAGTAGTATAGGAGGCCGGCTCTACGAGCAGTACTTC. Translation gives CASSIGGRLYEQYF. Together with reference TRBV19 and TRBJ2-7, the CDR3 gives the full variable domain: DGGITQSPKYLFRKEGQNVTLSCEQNLNHDAMYWYRQDPGQGLRLIYYSQIVNDFQKGDIAEGYSVSREKKESFPLTVTSAQKNPTAFYLCASSIGGRLYEQYFGPGTRLTVT.

The chain employs TRBV6-1 and TRBJ1-5, with TRBD1 matching 10 bases. The CDR3 totals 15 residues. Trimming cost V 6 bases and J 7 bases; bases outside gene matches: 9. Germline V gene lookup returns CDR1 MNHNS and CDR2 SASEGT. This chain's CDR3 is CASSETGGAWQPQHF. The CDR3, as DNA: TGTGCCAGCAGCGAGACAGGGGGCGCGTGGCAGCCCCAGCATTTT.